This T cell receptor (beta chain) was sequenced during a study of beta chain features in type 1 diabetes. Looking at the study overall: All samples combined gave about 100 million sorted cells for examination.

This CDR3 has 12 amino acids. CDR1 and CDR2 from the germline V gene are GTSNPN and SVGIG (reference sequence). Concerning this clone itself: The target antigen is unknown.

Every isolated RNA sample was fully reverse transcribed, so sequencing captured expressed TCRB transcripts. Some clones are missing from TCRdb's copy, which holds only in-frame ones; the method was immunoSEQ multiplex PCR. This sample yields about 150,000 clones, of which roughly 10% are seen a single time; approximately 2% belongs to the top ten. Study results and limitations: Since sequencing was performed on cDNA, cells with high TCR expression could be over-represented. Equally in patients and controls, PCR might preferentially amplify shorter templates.

Central memory, naive, regulatory and stem cell-like memory CD4+ cells were sorted by CD45RO/CCR7/CD25/CD127/CD95/CD27. V is TRBV30 and J is TRBJ2-5; 7 bases are a match to TRBD2. The J call may be wrong; the DNA end is better matched by TRBJ2-7. The material sequenced was central memory CD4+ T cells from blood. The clonotype originates from a man aged 18 to 29 in good health. The CDR3 bases are TGTGCCTGGAGTTCCGGGGGGTACGAGCAGTACTTC. It codes for CAWSSGGYEQYF.